This TCR beta chain comes out of a study of blood T cell repertoires in COVID-19. The wider study: Samples representing acute and convalescent COVID-19 were sourced from the United States, Italy and Spain. The analysed material was cDNA or gDNA that came from T cells, B-cell-depleted T cells, or PBMCs.

Germline V gene sequence: CDR1 SGHRS, CDR2 YFSETQ. V gave up 1 base and J gave up 2 bases; unmatched junction bases: 5. The CDR3 totals 16 residues. Original handling: Amplification of reference gene primers provided the estimated nucleated cell counts. Measured with immunoSEQ multiplex PCR; TCRdb has only the in-frame clones, and not every one. From that table come the V and J calls and clone size; the DNA was used to work out D and trimming. The table lists fewer than 250,000 clones, approximately 86% of them singletons. The clonotype comes from a young man with acute or convalescent COVID-19. Source material: peripheral blood. V gene TRBV5-1 combines with J gene TRBJ2-2; 7 nucleotides line up with TRBD1. The CDR3 loop is CASSLRGGFNTGELFF. Written as DNA, the CDR3 is TGCGCCAGCAGCTTGAGAGGGGGCTTTAACACCGGGGAGCTGTTTTTT.